This T cell receptor beta chain was sequenced during a study of control samples from healthy donors and cancer patients. Repertoires were generated with immunoSEQ multiplex PCR, while TCRdb's copy carries only in-frame clones and drops some. The table has around 75,000 clones, roughly 92% seen once; the top ten hold nearly 6%. This CDR3 is 15 amino acids long. In germline, CDR1 is MDHEN, CDR2 SYDVKM. V was pared by 7 bases and J by 4 bases, with 7 bases of the junction left unmatched. The TCR was taken from a woman in her sixties or seventies in good health. This chain links TRBV28 with TRBJ2-3, with TRBD2 matching 11 bases. The specimen was blood. CDR3 sequence: CASTTSGSSPDTQYF. The CDR3 DNA reads as TGTGCCAGCACCACTAGCGGGAGTAGCCCAGATACGCAGTATTTT.